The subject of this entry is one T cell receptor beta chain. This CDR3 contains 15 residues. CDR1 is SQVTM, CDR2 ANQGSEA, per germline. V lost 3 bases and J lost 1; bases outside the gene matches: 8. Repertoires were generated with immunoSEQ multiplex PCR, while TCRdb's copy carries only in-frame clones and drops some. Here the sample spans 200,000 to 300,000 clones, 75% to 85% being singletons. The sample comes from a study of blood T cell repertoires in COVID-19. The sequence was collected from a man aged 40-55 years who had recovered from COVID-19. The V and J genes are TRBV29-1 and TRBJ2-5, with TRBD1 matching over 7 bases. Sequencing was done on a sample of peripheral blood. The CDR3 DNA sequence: TGCAGCGTTGACACACCGGGGACAGTCCAAGAGACCCAGTACTTC. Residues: CSVDTPGTVQETQYF.